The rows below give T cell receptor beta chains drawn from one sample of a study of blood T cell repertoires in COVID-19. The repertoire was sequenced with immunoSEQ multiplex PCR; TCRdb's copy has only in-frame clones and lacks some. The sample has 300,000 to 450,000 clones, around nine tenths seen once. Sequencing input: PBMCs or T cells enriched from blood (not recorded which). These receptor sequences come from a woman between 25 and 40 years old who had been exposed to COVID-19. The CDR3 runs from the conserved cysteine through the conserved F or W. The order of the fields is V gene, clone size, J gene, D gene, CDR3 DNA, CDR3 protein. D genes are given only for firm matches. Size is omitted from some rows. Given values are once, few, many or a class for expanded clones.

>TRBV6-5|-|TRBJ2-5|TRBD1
TGTGCCAGCAGTTATGAGACAGGGCTCCAAGAGACCCAGTACTTC
CASSYETGLQETQYF
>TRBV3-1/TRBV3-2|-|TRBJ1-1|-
TGTGCCAGCAGCCAAGGAGTTAACACTGAAGCTTTCTTT
CASSQGVNTEAFF
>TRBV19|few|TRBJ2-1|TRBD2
TGTGCCAGTAGTATTTCTCGTCTGCGGGAGGGCCTTCCCTACAATGAGCAGTTCTTC
CASSISRLREGLPYNEQFF
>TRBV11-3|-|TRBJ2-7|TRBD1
TGTGCCAGCAGCTTCAGGACAGGGGCTATTAGCTCCTACGAGCAGTACTTC
CASSFRTGAISSYEQYF
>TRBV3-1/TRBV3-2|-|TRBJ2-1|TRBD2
TGTGCCAGCAGCCAATTTAGCGGGAGGGATGAGCAGTTCTTC
CASSQFSGRDEQFF
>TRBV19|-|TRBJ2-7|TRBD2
TGTGCCAGTAGTATGAGAGCGGGAGCCTACGAGCAGTACTTC
CASSMRAGAYEQYF
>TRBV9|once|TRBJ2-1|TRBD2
TGTGCCAGCAGCCCCCGACTAGCGGGAGGGTACAATGAGCAGTTCTTC
CASSPRLAGGYNEQFF
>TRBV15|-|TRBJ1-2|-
TGTGCCACCAGCAGAGCTTTCAGGGGAAGAAACTATGGCTACACCTTC
CATSRAFRGRNYGYTF
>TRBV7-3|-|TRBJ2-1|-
TGTGCCAGCAGCTTAGTGGCGGGGACCGCTTACAATGAGCAGTTCTTC
CASSLVAGTAYNEQFF
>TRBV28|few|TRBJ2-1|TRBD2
TGTGCCAGCAGTTTAGCGGGAGTATGGAATGAGCAGTTCTTC
CASSLAGVWNEQFF
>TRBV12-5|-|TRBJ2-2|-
TGTGCTAGTGGCCCCTTTACCGGGGAGCTGTTTTTT
CASGPFTGELFF
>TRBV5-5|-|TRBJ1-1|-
TGTGCCAGCAGCCCCATTGCATCCACTCCGACACCGACAGCTTTCTTT
CASSPIASTPTPTAFF
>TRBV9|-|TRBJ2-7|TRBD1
TGTGCCAGCAGCGTTGGTGTCGGGGACAGCTACTACGAGCAGTACTTC
CASSVGVGDSYYEQYF
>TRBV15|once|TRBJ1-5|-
TGTGCCACCAGGGGGGCGCGGGGCAATCAGCCCCAGCATTTT
CATRGARGNQPQHF
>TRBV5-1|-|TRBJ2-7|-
TGCGCCAGCAGCCCCATGGGGGGTCGGAGGGAGGCCTACGAGCAGTACTTC
CASSPMGGRREAYEQYF
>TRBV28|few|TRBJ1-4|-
TGTGCCAGCAGTGGGGGCAGGGGAACTAATGAAAAACTGTTTTTT
CASSGGRGTNEKLFF
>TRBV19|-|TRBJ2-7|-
TGTGCCAGTAGTTCAAGCGACGGCTACGAGCAGTACTTC
CASSSSDGYEQYF
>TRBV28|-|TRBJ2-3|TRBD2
TGTGCCAGCACCAGCGGGAGGAGCACAGATACGCAGTATTTT
CASTSGRSTDTQYF
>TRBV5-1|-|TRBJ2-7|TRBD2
TGCGCCAGCAGCTTGGCCGGACTAGCGGGAGCGCGCCGCGACGAGCAGTACTTC
CASSLAGLAGARRDEQYF
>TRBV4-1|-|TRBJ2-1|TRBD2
TGCGCCACCAAGTGGACTAGCGGAAGCAATGAGCAGTTCTTC
CATKWTSGSNEQFF
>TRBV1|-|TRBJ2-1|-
TGCACCAGCAGCCCTCTAGCTTCCTCCTACAATGAGCAGTTCTTC
CTSSPLASSYNEQFF
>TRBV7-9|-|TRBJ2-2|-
TGTGCCAGCAGCTCGGACTTGTACACCGGGGAGCTGTTTTTT
CASSSDLYTGELFF
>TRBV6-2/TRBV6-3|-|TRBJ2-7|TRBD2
TGTGCCAGCAGTTACTTCACGGGAGGCTACGAGCAGTACTTC
CASSYFTGGYEQYF
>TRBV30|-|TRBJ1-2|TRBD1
TGTGCCTGGAGTGTAACAGGGGAAGACTATGGCTACACCTTC
CAWSVTGEDYGYTF
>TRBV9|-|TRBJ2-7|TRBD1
TGTGCCAGCAGCGTAGGATCGACAGGGAACTACGAGCAGTACTTC
CASSVGSTGNYEQYF
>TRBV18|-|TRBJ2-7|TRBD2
TGTGCCAGCTCACCACTTGGGAGGGGAACCTCCTACGAGCAGTACTTC
CASSPLGRGTSYEQYF
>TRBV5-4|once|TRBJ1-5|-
TGTGCCAGCAGCTTCGGAGGGGGGGGAGATCAGCCCCAGCATTTT
CASSFGGGGDQPQHF
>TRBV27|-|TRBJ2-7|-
TGTGCCAGCGGGCCTAGCCCAACCTACGAGCAGTACTTC
CASGPSPTYEQYF
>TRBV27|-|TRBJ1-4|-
TGTGCCAGCAGTCTTCGACCGGGGGGTGGTAATGAAAAACTGTTTTTT
CASSLRPGGGNEKLFF
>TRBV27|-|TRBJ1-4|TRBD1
TGTGCCAGCAAATCATCTACAGGGGGTGGTGAAAAACTGTTTTTT
CASKSSTGGGEKLFF
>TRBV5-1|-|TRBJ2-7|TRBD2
TGCGCCAGCAGCTTGGCAGGACTAGCGGGGTACGAGCAGTACTTC
CASSLAGLAGYEQYF
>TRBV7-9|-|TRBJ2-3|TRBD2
TGTGCCAGCAGCTTGACTAGCGGGATCCCAGATACGCAGTATTTT
CASSLTSGIPDTQYF
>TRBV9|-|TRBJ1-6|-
TGTGCCAGCAGCGGCGGACAGTCCAGCTCCTATAATTCACCCCTCCACTTT
CASSGGQSSSYNSPLHF
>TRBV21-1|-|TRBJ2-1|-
TGTGCCAGCAGCACCGGGACAGGGTGGTCGTTGCGGGACCAGACCCACAATGAGCAGTTCTTC
CASSTGTGWSLRDQTHNEQFF
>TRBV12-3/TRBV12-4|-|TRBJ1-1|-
TGTGCCAGCAGTAGACGGGAGAACACTGAAGCTTTCTTT
CASSRRENTEAFF
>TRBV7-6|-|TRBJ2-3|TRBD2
TGTGCCAGCAGCCCCAAGGGGACTAGCGGGAAGTGGACAGATACGCAGTATTTT
CASSPKGTSGKWTDTQYF
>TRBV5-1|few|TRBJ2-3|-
TGCGCCAGCAGCTGGAAACAGGTCAATACGGATACGCAGTATTTT
CASSWKQVNTDTQYF
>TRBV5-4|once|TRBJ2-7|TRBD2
TGTGCCAGCAGCGGAACACTAGCGGGCGAGCAGTACTTC
CASSGTLAGEQYF
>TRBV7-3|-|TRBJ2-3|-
TGTGCCAGCAGCTTAGACAGGGTCGACGGGGGAGATACGCAGTATTTT
CASSLDRVDGGDTQYF
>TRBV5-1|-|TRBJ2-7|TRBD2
TGCGCCAGCAGCGATCCTAGCGGGACCATCTACGAGCAGTACTTC
CASSDPSGTIYEQYF